The 31 T cell receptor beta chains below were found in one sample sequenced in a study of molecular identifiers for immune sequencing clone quantification (dated by TCRdb to the late 2010s). Receptors were amplified or captured by PCR. The sequencer was a NextSeq 500. Starting from the raw public reads, TCRdb applied fastp trimming at Q25, assembled clones with MiXCR and retained in-frame beta chains. Each CDR3 protein appears once, grouped with its most common genes and DNA. The sample table records some 590,000 distinct CDR3 sequences; 25% of these occur just once. In total, the top ten clones hold 0.78% of the sample. Sequencing input: naive CD8+ T cells from blood, with Jurkat cell RNA spiked in. The cell subset or site label for this specimen denotes: FACS-sorted CD8+CD4-CCR7+CD45RA+ naive T cells. The receptors derive from a human donor in good health. Some libraries in this study had Jurkat cell RNA spiked in.

The chain combines TRBV30 with TRBJ2-3; 10 positions match TRBD2. The germline V gene has CDR1 GTSNPN and CDR2 SVGIG (reference sequence). This CDR3 is 15 amino acids long. The V gene end was trimmed by 2 bases and the J gene end by 1 base; junction bases not matched to a gene: 3. The CDR3 DNA follows: TGTGCCTGGAGTTATCTAGCGGGGGGCACAGATACGCAGTATTTT. Protein sequence: CAWSYLAGGTDTQYF.

This clonotype was observed a single time. Its ends do not fully match the called genes, so a read error is possible. This rearrangement joins TRBV18 to TRBJ2-7, with 9 bases that match TRBD1. Germline CDR1 is KGHSH and CDR2 is LQKENI. This CDR3 region has 15 residues. CDR3 region: CASSPLDRGMDEQCF. The CDR3 bases are TGTGCCAGCTCACCACTTGACAGGGGGATGGACGAGCAGTGCTTC.

This chain links TRBV11-2 with TRBJ2-7; 10 nucleotides agree with TRBD1. The CDR3 is 16 amino acids. With V trimmed by 1 base and J by 4 bases, 7 bases remained unmatched. Germline V gene sequence: CDR1 SGHAT, CDR2 FQNNGV. The CDR3 reads CASSLGGQGSSYEQYF. As DNA, the CDR3 is TGTGCCAGCAGCTTAGGGGGACAGGGGAGTTCGTACGAGCAGTACTTC.

The gene calls are TRBV24-1 and TRBJ2-1; D is uncertain. The V gene's germline CDR1 is KGHDR and CDR2 SFDVKD. Trimming stripped 0 bases from V and 5 bases from J, with 4 bases between. The CDR3 spans 13 residues. The CDR3 DNA reads as TGTGCCACCAGTGATTTGACAGACAATGAGCAGTTCTTC. This codes for CATSDLTDNEQFF.

This chain uses TRBV6-6 with TRBJ2-2, with D possibly matching TRBD1 (6 bases). Germline loops: CDR1 MNHNY, CDR2 SVGAGI (reference sequence). V was clipped by 0 bases and J by 3 bases, with 14 bases between them. This CDR3 is built from 17 residues. The CDR3 DNA reads TGTGCCAGCAGTTACTCGAGCTCCAGGGGTGACACCGGGGAGCTGTTTTTT. Translating it yields CASSYSSSRGDTGELFF.

The chain has TRBV28 and TRBJ1-1; possibly TRBD1 for D (6 bases). This CDR3 is 19 amino acids long. V was trimmed by 2 bases and J by 3 bases, leaving 25 bases between them. Germline values: CDR1 MDHEN, CDR2 SYDVKM. CDR3 sequence: CASSLVPTAYRELDTEAFF. The DNA for the CDR3 is TGTGCCAGCAGTTTAGTCCCCACCGCCTACAGGGAGTTGGACACTGAAGCTTTCTTT.

Of note for this clonotype: Being one base from a much bigger clone, this may be a read error. The chain recombines TRBV24-1 with TRBJ2-3; TRBD2 agrees at 7 bases. Germline assignment: CDR1 KGHDR and CDR2 SFDVKD. V lost 9 bases and J lost 4; bases outside the gene matches: 12. CDR3 size: 15 residues. Here the CDR3 reads CATSEASGTSDTQYF. The CDR3 nucleotides read TGTGCCACCTCGGAAGCGAGCGGGACCTCAGATACGCAGTATTTT.

On this clonotype: One junction end does not reproduce the germline sequence, and a read error may be involved. This chain connects TRBV30 to TRBJ1-4, with D perhaps TRBD1 (5 bases). The CDR3 length is 16 residues. CDR1 is GTSNPN, CDR2 SVGIG, per germline (reference sequence). Written as DNA, the CDR3 is TGTGCCTGGAGTTTTCCCCCGGGACCAGTAAGTGAAAAACTGCTTTTT. This encodes CAWSFPPGPVSEKLLF.

The chain recombines TRBV27 with TRBJ2-1, with TRBD2 identical over 8 bases. V trimming: 1 base; J trimming: 8 bases; junction bases outside the gene matches: 7. CDR1 MNHEY and CDR2 SMNVEV come from the germline V gene (reference sequence). CDR3 length: 15 amino acids. The CDR3 DNA follows: TGTGCCAGCAGTTTATTCGGGGGGGAGGCCTATGAGCAGTTCTTC. The encoded protein is CASSLFGGEAYEQFF.

The chain recombines TRBV7-9 with TRBJ2-7; the match to TRBD1 covers 9 bases. The V gene's germline CDR1 is SEHNR and CDR2 FQNEAQ (reference sequence). The J segment lost 7 bases and the V segment lost 1 base, leaving 14 bases of the junction unmatched. The CDR3 spans 17 residues. The DNA for the CDR3 is TGTGCCAGCAGCTTAGGTGGGACAGGGTTTGTGTTGAATGAGCAGTACTTC. Residues: CASSLGGTGFVLNEQYF.

This clonotype appeared a few times. This chain connects TRBV27 to TRBJ2-6; no reliable D call. The CDR3 consists of 15 residues. CDR1 and CDR2 (germline): MNHEY, SMNVEV (reference sequence). V lost 1 base and J lost 3, with 7 bases in between. The CDR3 region has the DNA TGTGCCAGCAGTTTATGGCTAGGTGGGGCCAACGTCCTGACTTTC. This sequence encodes CASSLWLGGANVLTF.

Comment on this clonotype: An end of the junction does not agree with germline; a read error may underlie this. The chain employs TRBV5-1 and TRBJ2-3, with D unclear. The CDR3 has 13 amino acids. The germline gives CDR1 SGHRS, CDR2 YFSETQ. This CDR3 reads CASSLESTDTLYF. The CDR3 bases are TGCGCCAGCAGCTTGGAGAGCACAGATACGCTGTATTTT.

There are a few counts of this clonotype. The chain recombines TRBV12-3 or TRBV12-4 with TRBJ2-7; D perhaps matches TRBD1 (6 bases). The CDR3 contains 15 residues. V lost 7 bases and J 0 bases, leaving 16 bases between the germline ends. DNA for the CDR3: TGTGCCAGCACCATTAGGGGGTATAGCTCCTACGAGCAGTACTTC. Translation: CASTIRGYSSYEQYF.

The chain is built from TRBV23-1 and TRBJ2-2; TRBD2 aligns across 10 bases. TRBV23-1 is annotated as an ORF whose role is uncertain. V lost 4 bases to trimming and J lost 3 bases; unmatched junction nucleotides: 8. The CDR3 has 17 residues. CDR3 loop: CASSLGAGGPDTGELFF. DNA for the CDR3: TGCGCCAGCAGTCTTGGAGCGGGAGGGCCTGACACCGGGGAGCTGTTTTTT.

V usage is TRBV19 and J usage is TRBJ1-3; D remains unclear. V dropped 5 bases and J dropped 0 bases, with 8 bases sitting between them. The length of the CDR3 is 14 residues. Germline CDR1 and CDR2: LNHDA and SQIVND (reference sequence). The chain's CDR3 is CASSQESSGNTIYF. In DNA, the CDR3 is TGTGCCAGTAGTCAAGAAAGCTCTGGAAACACCATATATTTT. The whole variable domain, remainder taken from reference TRBV19 and TRBJ1-3, is DGGITQSPKYLFRKEGQNVTLSCEQNLNHDAMYWYRQDPGQGLRLIYYSQIVNDFQKGDIAEGYSVSREKKESFPLTVTSAQKNPTAFYLCASSQESSGNTIYFGEGSWLTVV.

This clonotype was counted a few times. V gene TRBV9 combines with J gene TRBJ1-1; D might be TRBD1 (5 bases). This CDR3 contains 14 residues. Germline lookup yields CDR1 SGDLS and CDR2 YYNGEE. The ends were cut back, 0 bases at V and 1 base at J, with 7 bases in the middle. CDR3: CASSVGRGNTEAFF. CDR3 nucleotides: TGTGCCAGCAGCGTAGGAAGGGGGAACACTGAAGCTTTCTTT.

This chain joins TRBV5-6 and TRBJ2-3, with unresolved D. There are 16 residues in the CDR3. Trimming removed 0 bases from V and 0 bases from J, with 11 bases in between. Germline-derived CDR1 and CDR2 are SGHDT and YYEEEE. In nucleotides, the CDR3 is TGTGCCAGCAGCTTGGCCGGGCGGTATAGCACAGATACGCAGTATTTT. Translating it yields CASSLAGRYSTDTQYF.

This clonotype was detected many times. The chain employs TRBV7-6 and TRBJ2-5; D may be TRBD2 (5 bases). Germline assignment: CDR1 SGHVS and CDR2 FNYEAQ. Trimming cost V 1 base and J 5 bases, with 14 bases left between them. This CDR3 spans 15 amino acids. The CDR3 region is CASSLERLGMETQYF. The CDR3 nucleotides are TGTGCCAGCAGCTTAGAGAGGCTCGGGATGGAGACCCAGTACTTC.

At least ten counts were recorded for this clonotype. V usage is TRBV6-2 or TRBV6-3 and J usage is TRBJ1-5; D possibly corresponds to TRBD1 (5 bases). Germline V lookup: CDR1 MNHEY, CDR2 SVGEGT. V gave up 2 bases and J gave up 3 bases, with 14 bases separating them. CDR3 length: 16 amino acids. CDR3 in amino acids: CASSYGQGLLNQPQHF. DNA for the CDR3: TGTGCCAGCAGTTACGGTCAGGGCCTCCTCAATCAGCCCCAGCATTTT.

The V call is TRBV30, the J call TRBJ2-3; D gene uncertain. Between the trimmed V and J ends, which lost 1 base and 2 bases, there was a span of 7 bases. Germline CDR1 is GTSNPN and CDR2 is SVGIG (reference sequence). The CDR3 runs 13 residues. The CDR3 reads CAWSAFHTDTQYF. The CDR3 DNA is TGTGCCTGGAGTGCCTTCCACACAGATACGCAGTATTTT.

This clonotype was detected many times. The chain couples TRBV29-1 to TRBJ2-7, with D tentatively TRBD1 (6 bases). Germline V gene data show CDR1 as SQVTM and CDR2 as ANQGSEA. Trimming removed 5 bases at V and 2 bases at J, with 13 bases between. The CDR3 is 13 residues long. The DNA of the CDR3 is TGCAGCGTTACGCCAGGACAGACCTACGAGCAGTACTTC. Its translation: CSVTPGQTYEQYF.

The V gene is TRBV13, the J gene TRBJ2-5, with D maybe TRBD2 (5 bases). Trimming pared 5 bases from V and 2 bases from J, leaving 12 bases between. The CDR3 spans 14 residues. In germline, CDR1 is PRHDT, CDR2 FYEKMQ (reference sequence). The CDR3 is CASSPAGVQETQYF. The CDR3 region has the DNA TGTGCCAGCAGCCCTGCCGGGGTACAAGAGACCCAGTACTTC. Supplemented by reference TRBV13 and TRBJ2-5, the full variable domain reads AAGVIQSPRHLIKEKRETATLKCYPIPRHDTVYWYQQGPGQDPQFLISFYEKMQSDKGSIPDRFSAQQFSDYHSELNMSSLELGDSALYFCASSPAGVQETQYFGPGTRLLVL.

A few counts support this clonotype. A much larger clone lies one base from this, so it may be a read error. This rearrangement joins TRBV7-9 to TRBJ2-3; D remains unclear. The CDR3 spans 15 residues. Germline V gene sequence: CDR1 SEHNR, CDR2 FQNEAQ (reference sequence). The CDR3 protein is CASSSPGVSLDTQFF. The CDR3 DNA follows: TGTGCCAGCAGCTCCCCGGGCGTTTCGTTGGATACGCAGTTTTTT. Filled out from reference TRBV7-9 and TRBJ2-3, the complete variable domain reads DTGVSQNPRHKITKRGQNVTFRCDPISEHNRLYWYRQTLGQGPEFLTYFQNEAQLEKSRLLSDRFSAERPKGSFSTLEIQRTEQGDSAMYLCASSSPGVSLDTQFFGPGTRLTVL.

This clonotype came up a few times. This may come from a read error, since a much larger clone is one base off. The rearrangement joins TRBV29-1 to TRBJ1-1; possibly TRBD1 for D (6 bases). V was clipped by 4 bases and J by 3 bases, with 12 bases between them. This CDR3 contains 13 residues. The V gene's germline CDR1 is SQVTM and CDR2 ANQGSEA. For the CDR3, the DNA is TGCAGCGTTGGCGGGGGCAAGCACACTGAAGCTTTCTTT. Translation: CSVGGGKHTEAFF.

This rearrangement joins TRBV28 to TRBJ2-5, with a weak D call TRBD1 (6 bases). The CDR3 sequence is 16 residues long. Trimming took off 3 bases at V and 8 bases at J, with 22 bases between the two ends. Germline V gene data show CDR1 as MDHEN and CDR2 as SYDVKM. The CDR3 region has the DNA TGTGCCAGCAGTTTCACAGGGATGGGGGACCAAAAAACCCAGTACTTC. Translation gives CASSFTGMGDQKTQYF.

Details on this clonotype: This could be a read error, since a much larger clone is one nucleotide away. DNA for the CDR3: TGTGCCAGCAGTTTCGGACTCCATGAGGCCACAGATACGCAGTATTTT. Its protein is CASSFGLHEATDTQYF. The J gene is TRBJ2-3, the V gene TRBV12-3 or TRBV12-4, with TRBD2 as a possible D gene (5 bases). V dropped 3 bases and J dropped 2 bases, with 15 bases sitting between them. The CDR3 has 16 amino acids.

CDR3: CASSLGWITEAFF. DNA of the CDR3: TGTGCCAGCAGCTTAGGGTGGATCACTGAAGCTTTCTTT. This chain joins TRBV7-6 and TRBJ1-1; D gene ambiguous. V gave up 1 base and J gave up 4 bases, with 7 bases separating them. Germline V gives CDR1 SGHVS, CDR2 FNYEAQ. There are 13 residues in the CDR3.

Comments on this clonotype: The CDR3 does not close with the conserved phenylalanine or tryptophan, likely indicating a read error. The V call is TRBV7-2, the J call TRBJ1-1; TRBD1 matches 7 bases. This CDR3 region has 13 residues. The germline CDR1 and CDR2 sequences are SGHTA and FQGNSA. J was trimmed by 5 bases and V by 2 bases; bases with no gene match: 2. The CDR3 nucleotides read TGTGCCAGCAGCTTATCAGGGGGGACTGAAGCTTTCCTT. Its protein is CASSLSGGTEAFL.

Comments on this clonotype: A single base separates this from a much larger clone, so it may be a read error. The rearrangement joins TRBV7-9 to TRBJ2-7; D may be TRBD2 (6 bases). Trimming pared 7 bases from V and 7 bases from J, leaving 20 bases between. Germline V lookup: CDR1 SEHNR, CDR2 FQNEAQ (reference sequence). The CDR3 is 14 amino acids. This chain's CDR3 is CASTLTHLEGEQYF. CDR3 sequence (DNA): TGTGCCAGCACCCTCACCCACTTGGAGGGGGAGCAGTACTTC.

Many counts were recorded for this clonotype. The chain couples TRBV20-1 to TRBJ2-3; TRBD1 agrees at 7 bases. V was pared by 6 bases and J by 2 bases, with 11 bases of the junction left unmatched. Per germline, CDR1 DFQATT and CDR2 SNEGSKA (reference sequence). The CDR3 has 15 residues. The CDR3 sequence: CSAPRGYRSTDTQYF. For the CDR3, the DNA is TGCAGTGCCCCCAGGGGGTATCGATCCACAGATACGCAGTATTTT.

The V gene is TRBV6-4, the J gene TRBJ2-3, with D perhaps matching TRBD2 (5 bases). V lost 2 bases, J lost 1 base, and 10 bases lay in between. CDR1 is MRHNA and CDR2 is SNTAGT in the germline V gene. The CDR3 has 15 residues. CDR3 bases: TGTGCCAGCAGTGACCCGCTAGCCCGCACAGATACGCAGTATTTT. It translates to CASSDPLARTDTQYF.